This is a list of T cell receptor beta chains from one sample in a study of glioma-infiltrating T cells. TCRdb analysed the multiplex PCR reads with MiXCR anew, one entry per CDR3 protein. Here the sample spans 400,000 or so distinct CDR3 sequences, 41% being singletons. The sequenced sample was glioma tissue, nonneoplastic brain tissue, or PBMCs (not recorded which). These receptors all stem from a human donor with low-grade glioma or glioblastoma, undergoing nonglioma brain surgery, or in good health (not recorded which). Each CDR3 is given with its conserved first and last residue. D genes are given only for firm matches. Clone size appears in some rows only: once, few, many, or a class for an expanded clone.

clone size,D gene,J gene,V gene,CDR3 DNA,CDR3 protein
many,.,TRBJ2-5,TRBV18,TGTGCCAGCTCACCAAGGCTGTTCCAAGAGACCCAGTACTTC,CASSPRLFQETQYF
.,.,TRBJ2-2,TRBV28,TGTGCCAGCAGTTTACGACGGTCCGCGAACACCGGGGAGCTGTTTTTT,CASSLRRSANTGELFF
.,TRBD1,TRBJ2-7,TRBV5-4,TGTGCCAGCAGCCACTCCGGGACAGGGAATTACGAGCAGTACTTC,CASSHSGTGNYEQYF
many,.,TRBJ1-1,TRBV10-2,TGCGCCAGCCTAGGATTAATGGGGGGCACTGAAGCTTTCTTT,CASLGLMGGTEAFF
.,.,TRBJ2-5,TRBV7-9,TGTGCCAGCAGCGGCAGTTGGGGGCGGAGTAGAGAGACCCAGTACTTC,CASSGSWGRSRETQYF
.,TRBD1,TRBJ2-5,TRBV7-8,TGTGCCAGCAGCACAGACAGGGGGCAAGAGACCCAGTACTTC,CASSTDRGQETQYF
.,TRBD2,TRBJ2-1,TRBV7-2,TGTGCCAGCAGCTCCGCGGGAGGATACAATGAGCAGTTCTTC,CASSSAGGYNEQFF
many,.,TRBJ2-7,TRBV20-1,TGCAGTGCTCCGTCTTATCGAACCTACGAGCAGTACTTC,CSAPSYRTYEQYF
.,TRBD1,TRBJ1-1,TRBV5-1,TGCGCCAGCAGCAAGACAGGGGGCGCCTTGAACACTGAAGCTTTCTTT,CASSKTGGALNTEAFF
.,TRBD2,TRBJ2-3,TRBV2,TGTGCCAGTTTATTAGCGGGTTACAGAGATACGCAGTATTTT,CASLLAGYRDTQYF
.,TRBD2,TRBJ2-1,TRBV20-1,TGCAGTGCTAGCCCCGGGACTAGCGATATGTGGGCCAATGAGCAGTTCTTC,CSASPGTSDMWANEQFF